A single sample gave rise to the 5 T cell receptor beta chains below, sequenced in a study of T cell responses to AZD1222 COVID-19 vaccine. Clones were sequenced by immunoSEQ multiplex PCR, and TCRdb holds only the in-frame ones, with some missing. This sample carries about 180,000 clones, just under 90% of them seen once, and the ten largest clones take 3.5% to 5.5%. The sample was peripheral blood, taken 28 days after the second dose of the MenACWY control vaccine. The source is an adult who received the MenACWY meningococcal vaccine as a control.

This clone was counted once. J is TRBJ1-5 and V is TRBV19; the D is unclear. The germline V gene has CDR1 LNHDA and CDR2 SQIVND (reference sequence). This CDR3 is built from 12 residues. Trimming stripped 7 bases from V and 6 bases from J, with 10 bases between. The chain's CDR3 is CASNRVGQPQHF. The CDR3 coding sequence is TGTGCCAGTAATCGGGTTGGTCAGCCCCAGCATTTT.

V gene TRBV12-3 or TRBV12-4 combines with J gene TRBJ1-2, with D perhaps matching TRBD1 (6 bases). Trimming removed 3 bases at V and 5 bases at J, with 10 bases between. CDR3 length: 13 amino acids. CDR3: CASSFRGGYGYTF. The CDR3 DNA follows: TGTGCCAGCAGTTTTAGGGGGGGATATGGCTACACCTTC.

CDR3 DNA: TGTGCCATCAGCGGACTAGCGGGAGGGCCGGGTAGGGATGAGCAGTTCTTC. Translation gives CAISGLAGGPGRDEQFF. The V gene is TRBV10-3, the J gene TRBJ2-1, with TRBD2 matching 15 bases. Germline V gene data show CDR1 as ENHRY and CDR2 as SYGVKD. This CDR3 is 17 amino acids long. The trim removed 6 bases at V and 8 bases at J, leaving 11 bases unmatched.

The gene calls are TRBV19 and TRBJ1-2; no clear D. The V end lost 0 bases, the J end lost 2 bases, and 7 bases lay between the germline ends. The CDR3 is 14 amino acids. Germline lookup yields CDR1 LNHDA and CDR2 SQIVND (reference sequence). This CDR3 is CASSIDQGNYGYTF. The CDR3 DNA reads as TGTGCCAGTAGTATAGATCAAGGCAACTATGGCTACACCTTC.

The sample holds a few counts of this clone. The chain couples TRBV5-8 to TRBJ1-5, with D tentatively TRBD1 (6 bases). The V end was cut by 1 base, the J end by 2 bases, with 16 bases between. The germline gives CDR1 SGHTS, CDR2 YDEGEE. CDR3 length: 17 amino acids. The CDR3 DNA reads TGTGCCAGCAGCTTGTGGATAGGGGGAAGTGGCAATCAGCCCCAGCATTTT. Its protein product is CASSLWIGGSGNQPQHF.